A selection of T cell receptor beta chains follows, all from one sample in a study of blood T cell repertoires in COVID-19. Libraries were prepared by immunoSEQ multiplex PCR; TCRdb keeps only in-frame clonotypes and omits some of them. This table has roughly 200,000 clones, around 90% appearing once. The specimen was peripheral blood. These receptors all stem from a man aged 50 to 60 with acute or convalescent COVID-19. Each CDR3 is given with its conserved first and last residue. D genes are given only for firm matches. Not all rows give a size; the values are once, few, many and, for expanded clones, a class.

TRBJ1-5 | TRBV24-1 | . | . | TGTGCCACCAGTGATTCACAGGTGGATGGCAATCAGCCCCAGCATTTT | CATSDSQVDGNQPQHF
TRBJ2-3 | TRBV28 | . | TRBD1 | TGTGCCAGCAGTTTAGTGGGGACAGGCACAGATACGCAGTATTTT | CASSLVGTGTDTQYF
TRBJ2-2 | TRBV5-1 | . | . | TGCGCCAGCAGCTTGAGAGCGGAATACACCGGGGAGCTGTTTTTT | CASSLRAEYTGELFF
TRBJ1-6 | TRBV7-9 | once | TRBD1 | TGTGCCAGCAGCAATAGGGACAGCACTAGCTCCTATAATTCACCCCTCCACTTT | CASSNRDSTSSYNSPLHF
TRBJ1-1 | TRBV28 | . | . | TGTGCCAGCAGAGTGGGGACATTGGAGGCTGAAGCTTTCTTT | CASRVGTLEAEAFF
TRBJ2-1 | TRBV24-1 | once | . | TGTGCCACCAGTGACCCTGACAGGTACTATGAGCAGTTCTTC | CATSDPDRYYEQFF
TRBJ1-1 | TRBV27 | few | . | TGTGCCAGCATCCCTATCGGGTCTTTAGACACTGAAGCTTTCTTT | CASIPIGSLDTEAFF
TRBJ1-6 | TRBV3-1/TRBV3-2 | . | . | TGTGCCAGCAGCCAACCCGGGACACAGGATAATTCACCCCTCCACTTT | CASSQPGTQDNSPLHF
TRBJ2-1 | TRBV7-3 | . | TRBD2 | TGTGCCAGCAGCCAACTAGCGGGGCACCAAATTTCCTACAATGAGCAGTTCTTC | CASSQLAGHQISYNEQFF
TRBJ2-1 | TRBV12-3/TRBV12-4 | . | . | TGTGCCAGCAGTTTACTGTGGGGCGATGAGCAGTTCTTC | CASSLLWGDEQFF
TRBJ2-4 | TRBV27 | . | . | TGTGCCAGCAGTTTTCAGGGGAATTTAGCCAAAAACATTCAGTACTTC | CASSFQGNLAKNIQYF
TRBJ1-5 | TRBV28 | . | . | TGTGCCAGCCGGGTGGCCTCACATCAGCCCCAGCATTTT | CASRVASHQPQHF
TRBJ1-2 | TRBV10-1 | once | . | TGCGCCAGGGGGGCAGACGTTAGACCCTATGGCTACACCTTC | CARGADVRPYGYTF
TRBJ2-2 | TRBV5-1 | . | TRBD1 | TGCGCCAGCGACAGGGGAGGCACCGGGGAGCTGTTTTTT | CASDRGGTGELFF
TRBJ2-2 | TRBV14 | . | . | TGTGCCAGCAGCCTTACGACAGGAGTCGGGGAGCTGTTTTTT | CASSLTTGVGELFF
TRBJ2-1 | TRBV12-5 | . | . | TGTGCTAGTGGTTTGGGGGACTTGATCTCCTACAATGAGCAGTTCTTC | CASGLGDLISYNEQFF
TRBJ2-2 | TRBV10-3 | . | . | TGTGCCATCAGTGAGTCGGAGAGCCCCGGGGAGCTGTTTTTT | CAISESESPGELFF
TRBJ1-4 | TRBV6-5 | once | TRBD1 | TGTGCCAGCCAAGAGACAGGGATGGAAAAACTGTTTTTT | CASQETGMEKLFF
TRBJ2-7 | TRBV16 | . | TRBD1 | TGTGCCAGCAGCCATCCAGGGGGCCTGCCCCTATACGAGCAGTACTTC | CASSHPGGLPLYEQYF
TRBJ1-3 | TRBV7-9 | . | . | TGTGCCAGCAGATTTCAGGGGTCCTCTGGAAACACCATATATTTT | CASRFQGSSGNTIYF
TRBJ2-1 | TRBV11-1 | . | . | TGTGCCAGCGGGAGCCCCGAACATATCGAGCAGTTCTTC | CASGSPEHIEQFF
TRBJ1-1 | TRBV12-3/TRBV12-4 | . | . | TGTGCCAGCAGTTTAGTAGAGGACAGCAAAGCTTTCTTT | CASSLVEDSKAFF